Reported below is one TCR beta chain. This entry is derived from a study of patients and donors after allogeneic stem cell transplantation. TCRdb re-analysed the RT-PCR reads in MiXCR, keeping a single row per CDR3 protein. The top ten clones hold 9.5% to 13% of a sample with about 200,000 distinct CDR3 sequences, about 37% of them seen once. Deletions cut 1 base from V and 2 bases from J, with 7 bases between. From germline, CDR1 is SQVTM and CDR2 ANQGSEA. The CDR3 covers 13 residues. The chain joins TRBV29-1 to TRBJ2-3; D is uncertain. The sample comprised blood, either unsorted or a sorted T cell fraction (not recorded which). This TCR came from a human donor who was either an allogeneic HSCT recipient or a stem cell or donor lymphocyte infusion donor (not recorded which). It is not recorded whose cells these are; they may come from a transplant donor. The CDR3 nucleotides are TGCAGCGTTGAAGTACGGTCCACAGATACGCAGTATTTT. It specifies CSVEVRSTDTQYF.